One sample yielded the 21 T cell receptor beta chains listed below, sequenced in a study of identical twins. TCRdb re-derived calls from the 5' RACE reads in MiXCR, one entry per CDR3 protein. The sample lists 250,000 or so distinct CDR3 sequences; 6.5% to 9.5% were seen once. This same sample was also part of a study on yellow fever vaccine responses in identical twins.

The sample taken for sequencing was CD8+ T cells sorted from blood. These receptors were collected from a woman aged 18-29 years in good health.

This clonotype was counted between two and nine times. The chain is built from TRBV18 and TRBJ1-1, with 8 bases lining up with TRBD1. The CDR3 runs to 13 residues. Germline V gene data show CDR1 as KGHSH and CDR2 as LQKENI. The ends lost 6 bases at V and 4 bases at J; junction bases unmatched: 4. The CDR3 region is CASSTGDPTEAFF. The CDR3, as DNA: TGTGCCAGCTCGACAGGGGACCCCACTGAAGCTTTCTTT.

This clonotype was seen more than once but under ten times. The chain has TRBV5-1 and TRBJ2-1, with 9 bases lining up with TRBD2. The germline gives CDR1 SGHRS, CDR2 YFSETQ. The J segment lost 2 bases and the V segment lost 3 bases, leaving 3 bases of the junction unmatched. The CDR3 sequence is 15 residues long. CDR3: CASSSGLAPYNEQFF. DNA for the CDR3: TGCGCCAGCAGCTCGGGACTAGCCCCCTACAATGAGCAGTTCTTC.

This clonotype was counted only a few times. CDR3 nucleotide sequence: TGTGCCAGCAGCGTAATGGCAGGGACGGACGAGCAGTACTTC. Protein sequence: CASSVMAGTDEQYF. J is TRBJ2-7 and V is TRBV9; D possibly matches TRBD1 or TRBD2 (5 bases each). Germline lookup yields CDR1 SGDLS and CDR2 YYNGEE. CDR3 length: 14 amino acids. The germline V and J ends were trimmed by 1 base and 5 bases, with 13 bases remaining between them.

This chain connects TRBV6-1 to TRBJ2-5, with 10 bases aligning to TRBD1. Germline V gene lookup returns CDR1 MNHNS and CDR2 SASEGT. This CDR3 has 16 residues. The ends lost 6 bases at V and 5 bases at J; junction bases unmatched: 12. CDR3 bases: TGTGCCAGCAGACGACGACAGGGGGCGAGGTGGGAGACCCAGTACTTC. Translated: CASRRRQGARWETQYF.

This clonotype was seen a handful of times. This chain uses TRBV7-9 with TRBJ2-3, with 7 bases identical to TRBD2. This CDR3 spans 15 amino acids. J lost 2 bases, V lost 1 base, and 3 bases had no gene match. From germline, CDR1 is SEHNR and CDR2 FQNEAQ (reference sequence). CDR3 residues: CASSLGAGVTDTQYF. CDR3 nucleotides: TGTGCCAGCAGCTTAGGGGCGGGAGTCACAGATACGCAGTATTTT.

This clonotype was counted at least ten times. The chain carries TRBV10-3 and TRBJ2-1; 11 nucleotides line up with TRBD2. The CDR3 is 16 residues long. V was clipped by 4 bases and J by 7 bases; unmatched bases: 9. Per the germline V gene, CDR1 is ENHRY and CDR2 is SYGVKD. CDR3: CAISVSPTSGVNEQFF. The CDR3 DNA reads TGTGCCATCAGTGTGTCTCCGACTAGCGGGGTTAATGAGCAGTTCTTC.

The chain uses TRBV7-9 and TRBJ2-3; D remains ambiguous. The CDR3 has 14 residues. CDR1 SEHNR and CDR2 FQNEAQ come from the germline V gene (reference sequence). V lost 5 bases, J lost 4 bases, and 13 bases lay in between. The CDR3 nucleotides read TGTGCCAGCAGCCCTTACGGGTTCGCAGATACGCAGTATTTT. Translation gives CASSPYGFADTQYF. The full variable domain, completed using reference TRBV7-9 and TRBJ2-3, is DTGVSQNPRHKITKRGQNVTFRCDPISEHNRLYWYRQTLGQGPEFLTYFQNEAQLEKSRLLSDRFSAERPKGSFSTLEIQRTEQGDSAMYLCASSPYGFADTQYFGPGTRLTVL.

This clonotype was observed a handful of times. This chain links TRBV7-2 with TRBJ2-7; TRBD2 matches 11 bases. V lost 3 bases to trimming and J lost 6 bases; unmatched junction nucleotides: 4. The CDR3 extends over 14 amino acids. Germline V gene sequence: CDR1 SGHTA, CDR2 FQGNSA. CDR3 DNA sequence: TGTGCCAGCAGCTTTAGCGGGGGGGCATCCGAGCAGTACTTC. This encodes CASSFSGGASEQYF.

In its sample, this clonotype was seen a few times. This chain links TRBV28 with TRBJ1-4; D remains ambiguous. The germline CDR1 and CDR2 sequences are MDHEN and SYDVKM. Trimming stripped 5 bases from V and 6 bases from J, with 16 bases between. CDR3 length: 15 residues. For the CDR3, the DNA is TGTGCCAGCAGTCCCCGAGGCGCATCAGATGAAAAACTGTTTTTT. This sequence encodes CASSPRGASDEKLFF. The entire variable domain, with the rest obtained from reference TRBV28 and TRBJ1-4, is as follows: DVKVTQSSRYLVKRTGEKVFLECVQDMDHENMFWYRQDPGLGLRLIYFSYDVKMKEKGDIPEGYSVSREKKERFSLILESASTNQTSMYLCASSPRGASDEKLFFGSGTQLSVL.

CDR3 sequence: CASSTWTGGSETQYF. The CDR3 DNA reads as TGTGCCAGCAGCACTTGGACAGGGGGCTCAGAGACCCAGTACTTC. The chain recombines TRBV11-3 with TRBJ2-5; 11 nucleotides line up with TRBD1. Germline V CDR1 and CDR2: SGHNT, YENEEA. The trim removed 5 bases at V and 4 bases at J, leaving 6 bases unmatched. This CDR3 spans 15 amino acids.

The chain joins TRBV3-1 to TRBJ2-1; 11 bases line up with TRBD2. The germline V gene has CDR1 LGHDT and CDR2 YNNKEL (reference sequence). Losses at the gene ends were 1 base for V and 4 bases for J; bases not matched to a gene: 12. CDR3 size: 19 residues. In nucleotides, the CDR3 is TGTGCCAGCAGCCAAGTTACTAGCGGGGGTTGGGGGGCTTACAATGAGCAGTTCTTC. Its protein product is CASSQVTSGGWGAYNEQFF.

About this clonotype: A much larger clone sits a single nucleotide away, making a read error possible. The chain joins TRBV3-1 to TRBJ2-1, with D hard to call. The V gene's germline CDR1 is LGHDT and CDR2 YNNKEL (reference sequence). Trimming took 3 bases from V and 8 from J, leaving 14 bases between them. CDR3 length: 14 residues. The CDR3 DNA follows: TGTGCCAGCAGCCAGGTATGGTGCAGCTATGAGCAGTTCTTC. Amino acid sequence: CASSQVWCSYEQFF.

This clonotype was picked up a small number of times. V and J are TRBV12-3 or TRBV12-4 and TRBJ1-1; D is undetermined. This CDR3 comprises 14 residues. V lost 3 bases to trimming and J lost 0 bases, with 8 bases between them. CDR3 sequence (DNA): TGTGCCAGCAGTTTCGCGGGAATGAACACTGAAGCTTTCTTT. This gives the protein CASSFAGMNTEAFF.

This clonotype appeared a few times. The rearrangement links TRBV9 to TRBJ1-1; the D is unclear. CDR3 size: 13 residues. Trimming pared 2 bases from V and 0 bases from J, leaving 5 bases between. From germline, CDR1 is SGDLS and CDR2 YYNGEE. This CDR3 reads CASSVEMNTEAFF. CDR3 in DNA: TGTGCCAGCAGCGTGGAGATGAACACTGAAGCTTTCTTT.

The CDR3 nucleotides read TGTGCCAGCAGTTTGTATCGAGGCGAGACCCAGTACTTC. This codes for CASSLYRGETQYF. The rearrangement joins TRBV27 to TRBJ2-5; D is undetermined. Germline CDR1 is MNHEY and CDR2 is SMNVEV (reference sequence). The length of the CDR3 is 13 residues. V was cut by 3 bases and J by 5 bases, with 10 bases left in between.

The table lists this clonotype with a few counts. The rearrangement uses TRBV4-2 and TRBJ2-1; 16 nucleotides line up with TRBD2. CDR1 is LGHNA and CDR2 is YNFKEQ in the germline V gene. The CDR3 sequence is 20 residues long. J gave up 5 bases and V 6 bases, and 16 bases lay outside the gene matches. The CDR3 DNA follows: TGTGCCAGCAGGCCCTCTTCGGGACTAGCGGGAGGGCCTGGGGACAATGAGCAGTTCTTC. Residues: CASRPSSGLAGGPGDNEQFF.

This clonotype was detected ten times or more. The rearrangement uses TRBV4-3 and TRBJ2-7, with 11 bases matching TRBD1. The V gene's germline CDR1 is LGHNA and CDR2 YSLEER. CDR3 length: 14 amino acids. The V segment lost 3 bases and the J segment 2 bases; nucleotides outside the gene matches: 0. CDR3 residues: CASSQGQGAYEQYF. Written as DNA, the CDR3 is TGCGCCAGCAGCCAGGGACAGGGGGCCTACGAGCAGTACTTC.

This chain connects TRBV7-9 to TRBJ1-1; D is uncertain. V was trimmed by 4 bases and J by 1 base, leaving 13 bases between them. Germline CDR1 and CDR2: SEHNR and FQNEAQ (reference sequence). The CDR3 runs 15 residues. CDR3: CASSSPGRKNTEAFF. The CDR3 coding sequence is TGTGCCAGCAGCTCACCCGGACGGAAGAACACTGAAGCTTTCTTT.

The chain uses TRBV27 and TRBJ2-1; TRBD1 matches at 7 bases. Germline V lookup: CDR1 MNHEY, CDR2 SMNVEV (reference sequence). Trimming removed 4 bases from V and 4 bases from J; junction bases left unmatched: 4. CDR3 size: 14 residues. The CDR3 coding sequence is TGTGCCAGCAGTTATCGGGACAGTTACAATGAGCAGTTCTTC. Protein: CASSYRDSYNEQFF.

The rearrangement uses TRBV27 and TRBJ2-7; 7 nucleotides line up with TRBD2. In germline, CDR1 is MNHEY, CDR2 SMNVEV (reference sequence). J was trimmed by 3 bases and V by 5 bases; bases with no gene match: 7. This CDR3 is built from 14 residues. The CDR3 spells CASSPPTSLYEQYF. The CDR3 DNA sequence: TGTGCCAGCAGTCCGCCGACTAGCCTCTACGAGCAGTACTTC.

This clonotype was picked up many times. The chain carries TRBV5-1 and TRBJ2-1, with D possibly being TRBD1 or TRBD2 (6 bases each). The V end lost 4 bases, the J end lost 4 bases, and 18 bases lay between the germline ends. Germline V lookup: CDR1 SGHRS, CDR2 YFSETQ. This CDR3 comprises 16 residues. CDR3 region: CASSDPGGGPYNEQFF. The CDR3, as DNA: TGCGCCAGCAGCGACCCGGGTGGGGGGCCTTACAATGAGCAGTTCTTC. The whole variable domain, remainder taken from reference TRBV5-1 and TRBJ2-1, is KAGVTQTPRYLIKTRGQQVTLSCSPISGHRSVSWYQQTPGQGLQFLFEYFSETQRNKGNFPGRFSGRQFSNSRSEMNVSTLELGDSALYLCASSDPGGGPYNEQFFGPGTRLTVL.